This T cell receptor (beta chain) was obtained from a study of CD8+CD57+ T cells in acquired aplastic anemia. On the study more broadly: Recorded DNA amounts for sorted CD4+ and CD8+ cells had an average of 3.2 ug.

General observations from the study: The study identified roughly 29 CD8+ CDR3 sequences shared by patients and controls.

This clonotype was detected a few times. As yet, its antigen is unknown. Looked up from germline, CDR1 is ENHRY and CDR2 is SYGVKD. The CDR3 length is 16 residues. V trimming: 3 bases; J trimming: 3 bases; junction bases outside the gene matches: 8. All sequencing subjects had displayed CD8+CD57+ cell expansion on flow cytometry. The template used for profiling TCR beta VDJ and CDR3 was genomic DNA. Each CDR3 protein is one row after TCRdb ran MiXCR on the reads. The top ten clones hold just under 20% of a sample with around 220,000 distinct CDR3 sequences, roughly 45% of them seen once. The material sequenced was sorted CD4+, CD8+, or CD8+CD57+ T cells (not recorded which) from PBMCs. The rearrangement uses TRBV10-3 and TRBJ2-3, with 8 bases aligning to TRBD1. The clonotype originates from a human donor with aplastic anemia. In nucleotides, the CDR3 is TGTGCCATCAGTGATAATCACAGGGGGACGACAGATACGCAGTATTTT. As protein: CAISDNHRGTTDTQYF.